These 10 T cell receptor beta chains originate from one sample sequenced in a study of T cell clonotyping in hematopoietic cell transplantation. TCRdb keeps only in-frame clones here, not all; method: immunoSEQ multiplex PCR. The repertoire includes around 4,000 clones, approximately 95% of them detected once, and around 0.9% sits in the top ten. The material was PBMCs, obtained 30 days after allogeneic stem cell transplant. These receptors all come from a male patient aged 50 to 60 who had an allogeneic stem cell transplant from a related donor, so the T cells may come from the graft donor. Some clones in this sample may be carry-over from other donors' samples.

The chain carries TRBV2 and TRBJ1-4; D remains ambiguous. CDR1 is SNHLY and CDR2 is FYNNEI in the germline V gene. The CDR3 runs 11 residues. V lost 5 bases and J 8 bases, leaving 6 bases between the germline ends. For the CDR3, the DNA is TGTGCCAGCAGTAAAAGAGAAAAACTGTTTTTT. Its translation: CASSKREKLFF.

J is TRBJ1-1 and V is TRBV28, with unresolved D. Germline CDR1 reads MDHEN; CDR2 reads SYDVKM. CDR3 size: 13 residues. Deletions cut 5 bases from V and 5 bases from J, with 12 bases between. The CDR3, as DNA: TGTGCCAGCAGTACGACGGCTGAAACTGAAGCTTTCTTT. Encoded protein: CASSTTAETEAFF. Using reference TRBV28 and TRBJ1-1 for the parts outside the CDR3, the full variable domain is DVKVTQSSRYLVKRTGEKVFLECVQDMDHENMFWYRQDPGLGLRLIYFSYDVKMKEKGDIPEGYSVSREKKERFSLILESASTNQTSMYLCASSTTAETEAFFGQGTRLTVV.

The V and J genes are TRBV29-1 and TRBJ1-1, with D tentatively TRBD1 (5 bases). This CDR3 spans 10 amino acids. Per germline, CDR1 SQVTM and CDR2 ANQGSEA. CDR3 amino acids: CSCLEGEAFF. The CDR3 nucleotides read TGCAGTTGTTTAGAGGGGGAAGCTTTCTTT.

The chain combines TRBV6-1 with TRBJ1-2; 7 positions agree with TRBD1. The CDR3 has 14 residues. The germline V gene encodes CDR1 MNHNS and CDR2 SASEGT. Unmatched junction bases numbered 12, after V lost 6 bases and J lost 8 bases. The CDR3 loop is CASSPQGGNRGYTF. The CDR3, as DNA: TGTGCCAGCAGCCCGCAGGGGGGCAATAGAGGCTACACCTTC.

The rearrangement joins TRBV4-1 to TRBJ2-7; either TRBD1 or TRBD2 may fit D (5 bases each). The V end lost 0 bases, the J end lost 3 bases, and 18 bases lay between the germline ends. The CDR3 sequence is 17 residues long. The germline CDR1 and CDR2 sequences are MGHRA and YSYEKL. CDR3 amino acids: CASSQDPEGVQGYEQYF. As DNA, the CDR3 is TGCGCCAGCAGCCAAGATCCAGAGGGAGTTCAGGGCTACGAGCAGTACTTC.

This rearrangement joins TRBV2 to TRBJ2-5; unclear D gene. Trimming took off 4 bases at V and 2 bases at J, with 8 bases between the two ends. Looked up from germline, CDR1 is SNHLY and CDR2 is FYNNEI. The CDR3 is made up of 13 amino acids. The CDR3 nucleotides read TGTGCCAGCAGTGCGGTGGCTCAAGAGACCCAGTACTTC. Its translation: CASSAVAQETQYF. The variable domain in full, completed from reference TRBV2 and TRBJ2-5, reads EPEVTQTPSHQVTQMGQEVILRCVPISNHLYFYWYRQILGQKVEFLVSFYNNEISEKSEIFDDQFSVERPDGSNFTLKIRSTKLEDSAMYFCASSAVAQETQYFGPGTRLLVL.

V gene TRBV10-3 combines with J gene TRBJ2-2; 9 positions match TRBD2. Germline trimming cut 11 bases from V and 2 bases from J; bases unmatched to any gene: 6. Germline V gene lookup returns CDR1 ENHRY and CDR2 SYGVKD. There are 14 residues in the CDR3. The CDR3 sequence is CAYQREVNTGELFF. The CDR3 DNA reads TGTGCCTACCAGCGGGAGGTTAACACCGGGGAGCTGTTTTTT.

The chain joins TRBV7-2 to TRBJ2-7, with TRBD2 matching over 11 bases. In germline, CDR1 is SGHTA, CDR2 FQGNSA. Losses at the gene ends were 3 bases for V and 2 bases for J; bases not matched to a gene: 12. The CDR3 runs to 18 residues. CDR3: CASSFGTSGTTWAYEQYF. CDR3 nucleotides: TGTGCCAGCAGCTTCGGGACTAGCGGAACGACTTGGGCCTACGAGCAGTACTTC.

This CDR3 is CASSHPGGGQPQHF. Written as DNA, the CDR3 is TGTGCCAGCAGCCACCCAGGGGGGGGCCAGCCCCAGCATTTT. This chain joins TRBV6-6 and TRBJ1-5; 7 nucleotides align to TRBD1. The germline gives CDR1 MNHNY, CDR2 SVGAGI (reference sequence). CDR3 length equals 14 residues. V dropped 6 bases and J dropped 7; count of bases not matched to a gene: 9.

The chain is built from TRBV28 and TRBJ1-2; D possibly corresponds to TRBD1 (5 bases). Germline V lookup: CDR1 MDHEN, CDR2 SYDVKM. Trimming left V 5 bases short and J 7 bases short, with 17 bases between. CDR3 length: 14 amino acids. This CDR3 is CASSRPGGLGGYTF. Here the CDR3 DNA reads TGTGCCAGCAGTAGGCCCGGGGGATTGGGTGGCTACACCTTC.